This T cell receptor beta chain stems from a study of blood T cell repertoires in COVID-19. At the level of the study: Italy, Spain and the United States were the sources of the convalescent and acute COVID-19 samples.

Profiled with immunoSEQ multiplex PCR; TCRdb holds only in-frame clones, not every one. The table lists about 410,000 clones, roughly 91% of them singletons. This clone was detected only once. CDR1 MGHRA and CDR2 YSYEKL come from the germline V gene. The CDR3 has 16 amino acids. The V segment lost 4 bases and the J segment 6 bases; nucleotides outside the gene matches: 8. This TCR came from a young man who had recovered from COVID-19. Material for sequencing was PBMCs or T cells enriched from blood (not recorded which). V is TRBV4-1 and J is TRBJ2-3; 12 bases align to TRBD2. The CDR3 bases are TGCGCCAGCAGCCTCGACGATCTAGCGGGAGGGGATACGCAGTATTTT. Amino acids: CASSLDDLAGGDTQYF.